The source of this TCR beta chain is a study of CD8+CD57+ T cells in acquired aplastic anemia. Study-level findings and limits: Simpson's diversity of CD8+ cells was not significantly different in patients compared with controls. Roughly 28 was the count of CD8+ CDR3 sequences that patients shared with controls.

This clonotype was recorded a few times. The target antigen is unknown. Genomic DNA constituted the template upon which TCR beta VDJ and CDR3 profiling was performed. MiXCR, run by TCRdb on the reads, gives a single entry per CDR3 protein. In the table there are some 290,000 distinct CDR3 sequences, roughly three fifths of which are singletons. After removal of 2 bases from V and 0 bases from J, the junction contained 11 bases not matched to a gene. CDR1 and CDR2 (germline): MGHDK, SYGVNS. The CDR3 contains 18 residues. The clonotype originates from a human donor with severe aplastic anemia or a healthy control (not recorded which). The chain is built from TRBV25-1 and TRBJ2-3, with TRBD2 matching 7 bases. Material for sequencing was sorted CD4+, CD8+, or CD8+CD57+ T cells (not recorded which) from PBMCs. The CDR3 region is CASSEPPSGTFSTDTQYF. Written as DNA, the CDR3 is TGTGCCAGCAGTGAACCCCCTAGCGGAACATTCAGCACAGATACGCAGTATTTT.